This TCR beta chain came from a study of T cells in Graves' hyperthyroidism and ophthalmopathy. This clonotype was recorded many times. Researchers amplified the TCR beta CDR3 regions from RNA transcripts. The TCR CDR3 first-round RT-PCR relied on the HTBI primer set. One entry per CDR3 protein, called by TCRdb with MiXCR from the multiplex PCR reads. The sample lists fewer than 650,000 distinct CDR3 sequences; 13% to 15% were seen once. From germline, CDR1 is GTSNPN and CDR2 SVGIG (reference sequence). V lost 2 bases to trimming and J lost 0 bases; unmatched junction nucleotides: 3. There are 15 residues in the CDR3. Active moderate-to-severe ophthalmopathy, Clinical Activity Score at least 3, NOSPECS at least 4, under 3 months' duration.

The sequencing sample was made of blood. The receptor was isolated from a woman between 18 and 29 years old with Graves' ophthalmopathy. V and J are TRBV30 and TRBJ1-5; 8 positions match TRBD1. The CDR3 DNA sequence: TGTGCCTGGAGTCAGGGGGCTTATAGCAATCAGCCCCAGCATTTT. This codes for CAWSQGAYSNQPQHF.